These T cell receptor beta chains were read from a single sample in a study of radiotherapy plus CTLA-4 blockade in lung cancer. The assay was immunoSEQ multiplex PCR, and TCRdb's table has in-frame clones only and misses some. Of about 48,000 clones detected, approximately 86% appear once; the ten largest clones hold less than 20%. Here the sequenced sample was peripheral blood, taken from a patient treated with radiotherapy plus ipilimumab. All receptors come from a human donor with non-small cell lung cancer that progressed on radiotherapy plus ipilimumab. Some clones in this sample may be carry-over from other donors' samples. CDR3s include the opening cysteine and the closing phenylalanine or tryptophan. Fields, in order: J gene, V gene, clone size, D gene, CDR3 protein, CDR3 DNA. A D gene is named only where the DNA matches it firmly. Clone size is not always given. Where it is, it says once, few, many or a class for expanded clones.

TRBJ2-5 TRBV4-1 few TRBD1 CASSQGDRGRLETQYF TGCGCCAGCAGCCAAGGGGACAGGGGGCGATTGGAGACCCAGTACTTC
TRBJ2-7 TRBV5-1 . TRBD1 CASSVLDRAHEQYF TGCGCCAGCAGCGTATTAGACAGGGCCCACGAGCAGTACTTC
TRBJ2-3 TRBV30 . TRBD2 CAWSLRTSGSGDTQYF TGTGCCTGGAGTCTCCGGACTAGCGGGAGCGGGGATACGCAGTATTTT
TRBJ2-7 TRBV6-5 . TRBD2 CASSLPGLAGGYEQYF TGTGCCAGCAGTTTACCGGGACTAGCGGGAGGGTACGAGCAGTACTTC
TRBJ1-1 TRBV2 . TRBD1 CASSLQGANTEAFF TGTGCCAGCAGCCTACAGGGGGCGAACACTGAAGCTTTCTTT
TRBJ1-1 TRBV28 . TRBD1 CASTPGGGTEAFF TGTGCCAGCACCCCAGGGGGCGGCACTGAAGCTTTCTTT
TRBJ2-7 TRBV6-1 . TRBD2 CASSETSGGSSYEQYF TGTGCCAGCAGTGAGACCAGCGGGGGGAGCTCCTACGAGCAGTACTTC
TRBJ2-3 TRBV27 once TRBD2 CASGQTSGYTDTQYF TGTGCCAGCGGGCAGACTAGCGGCTACACAGATACGCAGTATTTT
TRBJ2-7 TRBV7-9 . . CASSPGLQVYEQYF TGTGCCAGCAGCCCGGGACTTCAAGTCTACGAGCAGTACTTC
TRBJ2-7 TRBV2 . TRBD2 CASKRDVNYEQYF TGTGCCAGCAAGCGGGACGTAAACTACGAGCAGTACTTC
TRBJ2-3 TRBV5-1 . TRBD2 CASSALTSGSETDTQYF TGCGCCAGCAGCGCATTGACTAGCGGGAGTGAAACAGATACGCAGTATTTT
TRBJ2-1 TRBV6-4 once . CASSVKPGRGDNEQFF TGTGCCAGCAGTGTAAAGCCCGGGAGAGGGGACAATGAGCAGTTCTTC
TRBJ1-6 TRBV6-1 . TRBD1 CASSDGDRVASPLHF TGTGCCAGCAGTGACGGGGACAGGGTCGCTTCACCCCTCCACTTT
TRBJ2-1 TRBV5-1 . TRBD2 CASSLDGGGAGGNEQFF TGCGCCAGCAGCTTGGACGGCGGGGGGGCCGGAGGTAATGAGCAGTTCTTC
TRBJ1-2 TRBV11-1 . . CASSSGRDANYGYTF TGTGCCAGCAGCTCTGGGAGGGACGCTAACTATGGCTACACCTTC
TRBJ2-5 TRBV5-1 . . CASSFGRGRGQETQYF TGCGCCAGCAGCTTCGGCAGGGGGCGGGGGCAAGAGACCCAGTACTTC
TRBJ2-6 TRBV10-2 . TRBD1 CASTVRDRESAPGANVLTF TGCGCCAGCACTGTACGGGACAGGGAATCCGCCCCGGGGGCCAACGTCCTGACTTTC
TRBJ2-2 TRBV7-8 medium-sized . CASSLYNTGELFF TGTGCCAGCAGCTTATATAACACCGGGGAGCTGTTTTTT
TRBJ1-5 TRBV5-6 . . CASSRGAGQPQHF TGTGCCAGCAGCCGCGGGGCAGGTCAGCCCCAGCATTTT
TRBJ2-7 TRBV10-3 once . CAISRTEAYEQYF TGTGCCATCAGCAGGACAGAAGCCTACGAGCAGTACTTC
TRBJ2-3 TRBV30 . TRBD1 CAWSGWTGSTDTQYF TGTGCCTGGAGTGGGTGGACAGGTAGCACAGATACGCAGTATTTT
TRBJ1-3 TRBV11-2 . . CASSLDPAGTSGNTIYF TGTGCCAGCAGCTTAGATCCAGCAGGCACCTCTGGAAACACCATATATTTT
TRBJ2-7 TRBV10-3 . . CASRTGDGEQYF TGTGCCTCTCGGACGGGGGACGGGGAGCAGTACTTC
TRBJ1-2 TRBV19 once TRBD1 CASDPGTDHGYTF TGTGCCAGTGACCCCGGGACAGACCATGGCTACACCTTC
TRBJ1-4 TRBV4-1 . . CASSHVRAQTGIATNEKLFF TGCGCCAGCAGCCATGTCCGGGCGCAAACAGGCATTGCAACTAATGAAAAACTGTTTTTT
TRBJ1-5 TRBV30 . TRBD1 CAWSGRIGTGRQPQHF TGTGCCTGGAGTGGCCGAATCGGGACAGGGAGGCAGCCCCAGCATTTT
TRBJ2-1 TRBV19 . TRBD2 CASGEREGRDNEQFF TGTGCCAGTGGGGAGCGGGAGGGCCGAGACAATGAGCAGTTCTTC
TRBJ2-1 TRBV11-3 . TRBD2 CASSLREGRQFF TGTGCCAGCAGCTTGCGGGAGGGCCGTCAGTTCTTC
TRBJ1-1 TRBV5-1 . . CASSLDRLNTEAFF TGCGCCAGCAGCTTGGACAGACTAAACACTGAAGCTTTCTTT
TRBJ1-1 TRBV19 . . CASSIGQLNTEAFF TGTGCCAGTAGTATTGGGCAGTTGAACACTGAAGCTTTCTTT
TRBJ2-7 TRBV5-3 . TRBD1 CARSSGQGAKEQYF TGTGCCAGAAGCTCGGGACAGGGGGCGAAGGAGCAGTACTTC
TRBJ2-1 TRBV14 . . CASRRGTALNEQFF TGTGCCAGCAGAAGAGGGACTGCACTCAATGAGCAGTTCTTC
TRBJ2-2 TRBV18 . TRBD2 CASSAREGPNTGELFF TGTGCCAGCTCAGCTCGGGAGGGCCCTAACACCGGGGAGCTGTTTTTT
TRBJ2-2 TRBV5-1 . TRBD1 CASSLVQGEGTGELFF TGCGCCAGCAGCTTGGTACAGGGGGAAGGCACCGGGGAGCTGTTTTTT
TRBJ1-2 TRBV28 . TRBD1 CASSSPSGTGDFYGYTF TGTGCCAGCAGTTCACCATCCGGGACAGGGGATTTCTATGGCTACACCTTC
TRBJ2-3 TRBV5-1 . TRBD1 CASNNRGWTDTQYF TGCGCCAGCAATAACAGGGGCTGGACAGATACGCAGTATTTT
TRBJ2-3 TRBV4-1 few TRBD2 CASSQVAGEDTQYF TGCGCCAGCAGCCAGGTAGCGGGAGAGGATACGCAGTATTTT
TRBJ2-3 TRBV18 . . CASSARGDTQYF TGTGCCAGCTCCGCTCGGGGGGATACGCAGTATTTT
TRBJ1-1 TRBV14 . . CASSQARTLNTEAFF TGTGCCAGCAGCCAAGCAAGGACTCTGAACACTGAAGCTTTCTTT
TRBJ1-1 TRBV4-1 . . CATSEDWNTEAFF TGCGCCACCTCGGAAGACTGGAACACTGAAGCTTTCTTT
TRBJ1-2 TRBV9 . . CASSVGAGSYGYTF TGTGCCAGCAGCGTAGGGGCGGGTAGCTATGGCTACACCTTC